This T cell receptor (beta chain) derives from a study of cytomegalovirus exposure and HLA in healthy donors (TCRdb year 2017). A note on the overall study: In an earlier analysis of 587 of the donors, approximately 260 Gb of sequence data and roughly 100 million unique TCR beta sequences from about 180 million T cells were reported. Around 320 gigabases of sequencing data and 70 million to 100 million unique TCR sequences were included in an early release covering roughly 600 HLA-typed donors. Of the 300 to 500 genotyped donors, 80% to 90% were placed in the genetic ancestry cluster associated with self-reported Caucasian donors. The study aimed to test whether cataloging public T cell receptors could reveal signatures of past pathogen exposure. The study profiled the T cell repertoires of fewer than 850 subjects by immunosequencing and related them to cytomegalovirus serostatus. Besides the first cohort of around 700 subjects, a separate validation cohort made up of roughly 120 different subjects was used. To predict cytomegalovirus infection status, the study brought together high-throughput TCR immunosequencing, statistical association of individual TCRs with disease status, and machine learning. To study patterns of TCR occurrence, a later analysis re-analyzed previously published TCR beta repertoires from several hundred donors and added high-resolution HLA genotyping. In the later analysis, no new phenotypic data were used to find candidate immune exposures; instead, reliance was placed on TCR beta sequences and their occurrence across donors. In an earlier analysis of over 550 of the donors, high-throughput TCR beta sequencing was used to judge whether each TCR beta V gene segment behaved as functional or pseudogenic. Alongside the repertoire data, information on donor age, sex, ethnicity and CMV serostatus was compiled. A later genetic analysis used genome-wide SNP genotypes for about 65% of the 666 donors, treating that subset as a discovery cohort. All discovery cohort repertoires had been generated using a single sequencing platform. HLA typing covered class I and class II loci at four-digit resolution. Typing coverage differed by locus: A, B, C, DRB1 and DQB1 were typed in about 629-640 donors, DQA1 in 522, DPA1 in approximately 600, and DPB1 in around 440. Roughly 5 DR-DQ haplotypes were treated as single units for association and clustering because of strong linkage in the cohort. Among 398 genotyped donors of the cohort, an average of around 220,000 unique TCR beta nucleotide sequences was sequenced per donor, of which 15% to 20% were non-productive. What the work shows at the level of the full study, not this receptor alone: The authors suggested that the approach could potentially be extended to other disease states and immunological phenotypes. Only TCR beta chains were sequenced in this cohort, and the absence of alpha or paired-chain data limited detectable features. Roughly uniform sequencing depth across donors was assumed in presence/absence analyses, although this assumption may not hold. The classifier was reported to diagnose cytomegalovirus status with high specificity and sensitivity in both the original and validation cohorts. In vitro tests confirmed that a few of the cytomegalovirus-associated TCR beta chains recognize cytomegalovirus antigens. When HLA alleles, especially DR and DQ, strongly co-occurred, attributing TCR associations to individual alleles was difficult. According to a later genetic analysis, donors in an Asian-associated ancestry cluster had fewer N-insertions in productive TCRs than the roughly 700-donor mean. Linkage disequilibrium might explain the correlated functional status among segregating V segments, but an unknown experimental factor could not be excluded. A later analysis found that TCR association rates varied across HLA loci, with DRB1 alleles showing the most associated TCRs and HLA-C alleles the fewest. An earlier analysis of around 540 of the donors showed that most TCR beta V segments appeared in productive rearrangements either about 87% or about 30% of the time, which broadly matched IMGT annotations. Because HLA typing was unavailable for some donors at each locus, only the typed subset was used in association tests. A cluster of highly shared sequence variants was judged likely to be a technical artifact of the sequencing pipeline. While some public TCRs were present in many individuals, most TCR sequences turned up only very rarely across donors. According to a later analysis, parvovirus B19, influenza, CMV and Epstein-Barr virus appeared linked to several top co-occurrence clusters. According to a later analysis, most CMV-associated TCR beta chains appeared to be HLA-restricted, and the HLA associations seemed to be driven largely by CMV exposure. A total of fewer than 200 TCR beta chains were listed by the study as associated with cytomegalovirus. Compared with equally common non-associated chains, HLA-associated TCR beta chains in a later analysis were more clonally expanded and had lower generation probabilities. The 87-base-pair reads could not distinguish some IMGT-functional V segments, including TRBV6-2 and TRBV6-3, so those segments were excluded. Immune exposure information for the cohort was limited to CMV serostatus. A later genetic analysis associated a missense DCLRE1C variant with V-gene and J-gene trimming of TCR beta chains, and an independent cohort replicated the association. In a later analysis, 15,000 to 20,000 TCR beta sequences were associated with specific HLA alleles at a false discovery rate of 0.05. A further reported finding was that TCR beta sequences accurately predicted the HLA-A and HLA-B alleles for most subjects in the first cohort. Because counts were too low, seventeen rarely observed V segments, including chromosome 9 orphons, were excluded from the earlier analysis of 587 of the donors.

Turning to this clone: Its antigen remains unidentified. No base quality information exists; no much larger clone differs at one position.

The library was built by means of the immunoSEQ multiplex PCR assay. For the multiplex PCR, a mixture combining 60 forward primers for TCR Vbeta segments and 13 reverse primers for TCR Jbeta segments was used. A multiplex PCR assay on genomic DNA amplified the CDR3 region of rearranged TCR beta genes. Amplified TCR beta libraries were sequenced as 87-base-pair reads on the Illumina HiSeq System. The published analysis was carried out like this. Across the 700 or so repertoires, a later analysis counted roughly 84 million unique TCR beta chains, some 11 million of which were shared by at least two donors. Raw reads were error-corrected and collapsed into unique sequences by a nearest-neighbor algorithm in which closely related sequences were merged to remove PCR and sequencing errors. To assign V, D and J gene segments, CDR3 sequences were aligned to IMGT reference sequences. For a sequence to be retained, a match of at least six nucleotides to both a V gene segment and a J gene segment was required. Rearrangements were classified as productive when the CDR3 lacked stop codons and remained in frame with V and J, and all other rearrangements were classified as non-productive. CDR3 was defined by IMGT convention, running from the second conserved V-encoded cysteine to the conserved J-encoded phenylalanine. Sequences without an unambiguous match to a single V gene segment were excluded from the earlier analysis of over 500 of the donors. An earlier analysis of several hundred of the donors called V segments functional above 56.7% productive rearrangements and segregating when the between-donor standard deviation exceeded 5%. To diagnose cytomegalovirus status from the catalog of TCR beta chain sequences, a statistical classification framework was built. In a later analysis, TCR nucleotide sequences were compared against IMGT/GENE-DB human TR gene sequences so that V and J genes could be assigned. Using the TCRdist pipeline, a later analysis assigned CDR3 sequences along with most-parsimonious VDJ recombination scenarios. In a later analysis, each TCR beta chain was defined by its CDR3 amino acid sequence together with its V-gene family, and reads lacking a unique V-gene family were excluded. To address suspected cross-contamination and a sequencing artifact, a later analysis removed around 590 highly shared, low-generation-probability nucleotide sequences. In a later analysis, a clonal expansion index was calculated for each public chain from normalized within-repertoire ranks of inferred template counts. Generation probabilities in a later analysis came from a VDJ recombination model fitted to out-of-frame rearrangements, and those results were checked against IGoR. Hypergeometric tests were used in a later analysis to score TCR-TCR, TCR-HLA and TCR-CMV co-occurrence, with a repertoire-size bias correction applied to the TCR pairs. To estimate false discovery rates, a later analysis permuted the HLA or CMV assignments 20 times. In a later analysis, co-occurring TCRs were grouped using DBSCAN, and TCRdist sequence similarity was added for clustering within HLA-allele-positive subsets. Repertoires with fewer than 30,000 or more than 120,000 public chains were left out of co-occurrence clustering, as were four to six repertoires with anomalous nucleotide sharing. What TCRdb holds here is the immuneACCESS table cut down to in-frame rearrangements. Part of the clones is not present; checked against another copy, under half of the missing clones reflect an unresolved V gene, and the others are unexplained. V, J and clone size are taken as reported in that table, and D and trimming were inferred from the DNA itself. The sample has roughly 160,000 clones on record, around 74% of them singletons. The ten largest clones represent 2% to 3% of the sample.

Cut back by 3 bases and 8 bases, the V and J ends lie 13 bases apart. The germline V gene (reference sequence) yields LNHNV for CDR1 and YYDKDF for CDR2. From cysteine to phenylalanine, the CDR3 is 13 amino acids long. Only the CDR3 DNA is retained, 39 bases long and in frame from the first base. The cohort comprised 710 or so healthy bone marrow donors. At the time of sampling, all cohort members were nominally healthy, though unrecorded immune exposures were likely present. The donor was CMV seronegative and belonged to the group of 380 or so seronegative cohort members. A peripheral blood sample was provided by each donor, and peripheral blood mononuclear cells were used for TCR beta sequencing. Genomic DNA was extracted from the blood cell samples with the Qiagen DNeasy Blood Extraction Kit.

This chain joins TRBV15 to TRBJ1-2; TRBD1 is a possible D gene, resting on 6 matching bases. The sequenced sample consisted of PBMCs. The clonotype was recovered from a female donor in good health and CMV-seronegative. The nucleotide sequence reads TGTGCCACCAGCAGGGGAACAGGGTTAGGCTACACCTTC. It translates as CATSRGTGLGYTF.